This paragraph covers one T cell receptor beta chain sequence. Its specificity is unknown. This CDR3 contains 12 residues. Germline V gene lookup returns CDR1 LNHNV and CDR2 YYDKDF (reference sequence). Trimming removed 6 bases from V and 4 bases from J, with 10 bases in between. Researchers prepared the TCRbeta library using unique molecular identifiers, the study reports. TCRdb independently ran MiXCR on the PCR reads; one entry per CDR3 protein. This sample has about 980,000 distinct CDR3 sequences, with roughly 29% found just once. These data originate in a study of T-cell reconstitution after alpha-beta-depleted transplantation in children. Findings of the study overall: Where some patients showed high TCRbeta diversity at day 60, it came from recipient T cells and thymic progenitors that had survived.

This TCR derives from a boy under two years old who had a stem cell transplant for SCID, so the T cells may come from the graft donor. The sample was PBMCs, mostly from graft donor cells, taken 360 days after TCRalphabeta/CD19-depleted stem cell transplant. The genes are TRBV15 and TRBJ2-7; D perhaps matches TRBD1 (5 bases). The CDR3 bases are TGTGCCACCAGAGGAGACAGTTACGAGCAGTACTTC. Translation gives CATRGDSYEQYF. Full variable domain (rest looked up from reference TRBV15 and TRBJ2-7): DAMVIQNPRYQVTQFGKPVTLSCSQTLNHNVMYWYQQKSSQAPKLLFHYYDKDFNNEADTPDNFQSRRPNTSFCFLDIRSPGLGDTAMYLCATRGDSYEQYFGPGTRLTVT.